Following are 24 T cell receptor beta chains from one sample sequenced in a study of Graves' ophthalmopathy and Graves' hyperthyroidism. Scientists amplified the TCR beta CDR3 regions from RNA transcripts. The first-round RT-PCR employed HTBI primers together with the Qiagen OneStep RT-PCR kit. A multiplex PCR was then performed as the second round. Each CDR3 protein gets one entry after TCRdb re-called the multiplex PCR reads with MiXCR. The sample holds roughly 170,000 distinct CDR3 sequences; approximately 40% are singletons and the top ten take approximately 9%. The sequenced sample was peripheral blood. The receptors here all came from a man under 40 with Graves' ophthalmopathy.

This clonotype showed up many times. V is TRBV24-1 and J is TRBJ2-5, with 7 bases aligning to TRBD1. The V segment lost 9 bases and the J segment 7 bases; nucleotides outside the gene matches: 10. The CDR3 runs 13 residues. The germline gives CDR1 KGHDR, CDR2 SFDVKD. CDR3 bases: TGTGCCACCCAAGGACAGGAGCCCGGGACCCAGTACTTC. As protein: CATQGQEPGTQYF.

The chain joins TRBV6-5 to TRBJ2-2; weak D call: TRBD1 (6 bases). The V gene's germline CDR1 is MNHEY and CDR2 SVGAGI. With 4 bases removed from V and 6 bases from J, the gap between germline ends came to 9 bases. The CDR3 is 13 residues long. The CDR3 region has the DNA TGTGCCAGCAGTTTACAGGGAGCCGGGGAGCTGTTTTTT. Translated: CASSLQGAGELFF.

CDR3 region: CASSKTSGITYEQYF. In DNA, the CDR3 is TGTGCCAGCAGTAAGACTAGCGGGATCACCTACGAGCAGTACTTC. The V call is TRBV25-1, the J call TRBJ2-7, with 11 nucleotides matching TRBD2. The CDR3 extends over 15 amino acids. In germline, CDR1 is MGHDK, CDR2 SYGVNS. V lost 5 bases, J lost 2 bases, and 5 bases stayed unmatched.

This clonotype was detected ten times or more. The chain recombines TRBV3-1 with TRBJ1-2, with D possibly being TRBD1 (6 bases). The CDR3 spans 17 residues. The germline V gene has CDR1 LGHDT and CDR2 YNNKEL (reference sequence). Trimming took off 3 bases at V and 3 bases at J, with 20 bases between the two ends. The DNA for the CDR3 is TGTGCCAGCAGCCACGCCGTACCCAGGAAGGGGGACTATGGCTACACCTTC. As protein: CASSHAVPRKGDYGYTF.

The CDR3 reads CSVVMARETQYF. The CDR3 nucleotides read TGCAGCGTTGTTATGGCACGGGAGACCCAGTACTTC. The chain links TRBV29-1 to TRBJ2-5; no clear D gene. The CDR3 runs to 12 residues. Germline loops: CDR1 SQVTM, CDR2 ANQGSEA. V lost 4 bases and J lost 5, with 11 bases in between.

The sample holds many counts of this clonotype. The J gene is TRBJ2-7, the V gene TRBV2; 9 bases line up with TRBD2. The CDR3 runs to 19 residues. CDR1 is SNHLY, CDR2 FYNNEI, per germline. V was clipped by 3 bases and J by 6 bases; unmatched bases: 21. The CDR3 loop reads CASSEHAESGRYSGSEQYF. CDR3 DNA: TGTGCCAGCAGTGAGCACGCGGAGAGCGGGAGGTATTCTGGGAGCGAGCAGTACTTC.

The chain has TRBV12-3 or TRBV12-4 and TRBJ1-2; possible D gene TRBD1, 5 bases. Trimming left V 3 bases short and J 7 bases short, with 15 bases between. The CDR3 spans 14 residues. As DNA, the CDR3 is TGTGCCAGCAGTTTCTTCGGCCAGGGTTTTGGCTACACCTTC. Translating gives CASSFFGQGFGYTF.

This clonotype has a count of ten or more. The CDR3 spells CASSIRGRMNYGYTF. Written as DNA, the CDR3 is TGTGCCAGTAGTATTAGAGGGAGAATGAACTATGGCTACACCTTC. The J gene is TRBJ1-2, the V gene TRBV19; D is unresolved. V was clipped by 3 bases and J by 2 bases, with 13 bases between them. Germline V CDR1 and CDR2: LNHDA, SQIVND (reference sequence). The CDR3 consists of 15 residues.

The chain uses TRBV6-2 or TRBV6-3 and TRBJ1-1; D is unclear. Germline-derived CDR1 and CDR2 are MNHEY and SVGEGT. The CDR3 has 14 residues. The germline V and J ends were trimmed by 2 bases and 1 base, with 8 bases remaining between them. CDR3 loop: CASSYRRSNTEAFF. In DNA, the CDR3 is TGTGCCAGCAGTTACAGGCGATCGAACACTGAAGCTTTCTTT.

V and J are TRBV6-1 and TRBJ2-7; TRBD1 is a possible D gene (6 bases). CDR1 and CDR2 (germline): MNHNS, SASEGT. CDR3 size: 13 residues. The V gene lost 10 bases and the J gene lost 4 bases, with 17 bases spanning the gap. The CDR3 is CATRVRRGYEQYF. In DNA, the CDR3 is TGTGCCACCAGAGTTCGCAGGGGTTACGAGCAGTACTTC.

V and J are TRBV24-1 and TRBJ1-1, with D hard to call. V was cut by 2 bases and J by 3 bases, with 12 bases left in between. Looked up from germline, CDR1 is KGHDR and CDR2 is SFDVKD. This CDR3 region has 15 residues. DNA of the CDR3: TGTGCCACCAGTGATTCCAGTGGGTTCGACACTGAAGCTTTCTTT. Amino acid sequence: CATSDSSGFDTEAFF.

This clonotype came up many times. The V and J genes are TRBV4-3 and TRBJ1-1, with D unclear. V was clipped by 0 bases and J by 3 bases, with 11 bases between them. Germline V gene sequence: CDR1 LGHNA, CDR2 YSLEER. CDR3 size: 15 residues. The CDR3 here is CASSQDGHQDTEAFF. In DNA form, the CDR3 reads TGCGCCAGCAGCCAAGATGGTCACCAGGACACTGAAGCTTTCTTT.

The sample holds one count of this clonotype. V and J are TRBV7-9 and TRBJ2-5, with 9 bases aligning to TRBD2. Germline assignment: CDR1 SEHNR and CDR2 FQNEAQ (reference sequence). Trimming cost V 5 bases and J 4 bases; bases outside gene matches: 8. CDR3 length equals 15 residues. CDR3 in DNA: TGTGCCAGCAGCCCCCCCGGCGGGAGGGTAGAGACCCAGTACTTC. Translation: CASSPPGGRVETQYF.

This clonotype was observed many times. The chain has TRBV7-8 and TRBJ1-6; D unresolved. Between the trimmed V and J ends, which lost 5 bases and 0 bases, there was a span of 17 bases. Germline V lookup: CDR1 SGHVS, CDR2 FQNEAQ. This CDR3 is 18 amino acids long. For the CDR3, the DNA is TGTGCCAGCAGCCCCCGCCTCCGGCAGTTCTCCTATAATTCACCCCTCCACTTT. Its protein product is CASSPRLRQFSYNSPLHF.

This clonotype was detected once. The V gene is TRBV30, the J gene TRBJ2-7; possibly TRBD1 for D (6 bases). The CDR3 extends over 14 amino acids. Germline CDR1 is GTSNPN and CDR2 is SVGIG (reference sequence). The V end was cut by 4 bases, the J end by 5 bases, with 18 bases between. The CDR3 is CAWTPWTVRHEQYF. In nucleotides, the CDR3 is TGTGCCTGGACACCGTGGACAGTTCGACACGAGCAGTACTTC. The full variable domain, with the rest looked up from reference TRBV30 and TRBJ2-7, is SQTIHQWPATLVQPVGSPLSLECTVEGTSNPNLYWYRQAAGRGLQLLFYSVGIGQISSEVPQNLSASRPQDRQFILSSKKLLLSDSGFYLCAWTPWTVRHEQYFGPGTRLTVT.

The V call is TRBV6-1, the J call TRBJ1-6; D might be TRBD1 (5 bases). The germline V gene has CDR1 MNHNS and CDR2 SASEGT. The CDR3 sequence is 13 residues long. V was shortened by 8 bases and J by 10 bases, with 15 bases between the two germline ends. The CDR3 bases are TGTGCCAGCCTCGGGGACTTGAACTCACCCCTCCACTTT. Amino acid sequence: CASLGDLNSPLHF.

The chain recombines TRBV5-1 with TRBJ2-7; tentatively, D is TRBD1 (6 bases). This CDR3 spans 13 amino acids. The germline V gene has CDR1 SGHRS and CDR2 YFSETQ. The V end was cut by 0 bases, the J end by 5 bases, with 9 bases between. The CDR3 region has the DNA TGCGCCAGCAGCTTGGCCTACAGGGACGAGCAGTACTTC. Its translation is CASSLAYRDEQYF.

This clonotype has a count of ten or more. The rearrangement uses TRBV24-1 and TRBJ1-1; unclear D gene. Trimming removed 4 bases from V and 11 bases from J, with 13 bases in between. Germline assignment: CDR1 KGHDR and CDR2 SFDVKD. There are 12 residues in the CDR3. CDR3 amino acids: CATSDHLENAFF. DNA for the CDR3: TGTGCCACCAGTGACCACTTGGAAAATGCTTTCTTT.

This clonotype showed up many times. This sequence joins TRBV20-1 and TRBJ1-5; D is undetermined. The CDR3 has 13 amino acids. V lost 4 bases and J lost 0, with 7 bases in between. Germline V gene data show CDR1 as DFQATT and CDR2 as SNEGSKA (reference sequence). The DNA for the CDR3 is TGCAGTGCTATGCCATATAGCAATCAGCCCCAGCATTTT. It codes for CSAMPYSNQPQHF.

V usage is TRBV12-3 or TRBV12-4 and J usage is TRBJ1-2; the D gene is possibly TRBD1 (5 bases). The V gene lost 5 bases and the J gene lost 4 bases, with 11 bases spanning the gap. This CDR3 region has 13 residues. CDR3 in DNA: TGTGCCAGCAGTATCACAGGTGCCTATGGCTACACCTTC. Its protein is CASSITGAYGYTF.

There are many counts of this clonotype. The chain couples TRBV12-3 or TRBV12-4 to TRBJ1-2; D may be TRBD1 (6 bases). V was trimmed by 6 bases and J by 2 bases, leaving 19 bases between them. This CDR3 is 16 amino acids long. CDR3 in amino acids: CASSPSWVRGNYGYTF. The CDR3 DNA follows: TGTGCCAGCAGCCCTTCGTGGGTCAGGGGAAACTATGGCTACACCTTC.

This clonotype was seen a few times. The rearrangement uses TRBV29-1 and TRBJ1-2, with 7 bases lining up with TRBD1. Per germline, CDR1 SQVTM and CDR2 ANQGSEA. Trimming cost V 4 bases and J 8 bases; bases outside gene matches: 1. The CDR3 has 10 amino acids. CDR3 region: CSVVTGGYTF. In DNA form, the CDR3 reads TGCAGCGTTGTGACAGGGGGCTACACCTTC.

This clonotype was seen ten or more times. The CDR3 DNA reads TGTGCCAGCAGCCGGAAGGGAGAGACCCAGTACTTC. It is translated as CASSRKGETQYF. The chain couples TRBV7-2 to TRBJ2-5; D unresolved. Germline assignment: CDR1 SGHTA and CDR2 FQGNSA. V was shortened by 5 bases and J by 4 bases, with 8 bases between the two germline ends. The CDR3 consists of 12 residues.

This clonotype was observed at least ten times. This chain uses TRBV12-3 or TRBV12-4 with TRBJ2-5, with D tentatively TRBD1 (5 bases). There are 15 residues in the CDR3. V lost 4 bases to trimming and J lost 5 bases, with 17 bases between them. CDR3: CASSSPSGIRETQYF. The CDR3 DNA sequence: TGTGCCAGCAGTTCCCCCTCAGGGATCAGGGAGACCCAGTACTTC.